This T cell receptor beta chain stems from a study of blood T cell repertoires in COVID-19. Study-wide background: In each case, the material was cDNA or gDNA derived from T cells, B-cell-depleted T cells, or PBMCs.

Adults between roughly 18 and 90 years of age took part from about two dozen US areas. Grouping used clinical history reported by participants in a survey and questionnaire. How the authors handled the data: Nucleated cell number was recorded as an estimate derived from reference gene primer amplification. Method: immunoSEQ multiplex PCR; TCRdb's copy keeps in-frame clones and lacks some. V and J calls and clone size come straight from that table; D and trimming were deduced from the DNA. The sample comprises approximately 150,000 clones, 80% to 90% of which are singletons, and 2.4% rests with the top ten. This CDR3 is 13 amino acids long. The V gene lost 3 bases and the J gene lost 6 bases, with 11 bases spanning the gap. The V gene's germline CDR1 is MNHEY and CDR2 SMNVEV (reference sequence).

The sample was PBMCs or T cells enriched from blood (not recorded which). The chain employs TRBV27 and TRBJ1-2, with D perhaps matching TRBD1 (5 bases). The sequence came from a man aged 35 to 55 with acute COVID-19. The CDR3 DNA reads as TGTGCCAGCAGTTTTGCCAGGGCCCATGGCTACACCTTC. The encoded protein is CASSFARAHGYTF.